This passage covers 18 T cell receptor beta chains from one sample sequenced in a study of blood T cell repertoires in COVID-19. The table came from immunoSEQ multiplex PCR; TCRdb's copy has only in-frame clones and leaves some out. This sample yields hundreds of thousands of clones, of which 80% to 90% are seen a single time; roughly 1.4% belongs to the top ten. Sequenced material: peripheral blood. The source is a woman aged 25 to 39 with active or convalescent COVID-19.

The chain's CDR3 is CASSLRGGAEGLVSYF. The CDR3 DNA reads TGTGCCAGCAGTTTACGAGGTGGCGCGGAAGGTTTGGTTTCGTACTTC. The chain couples TRBV6-5 to TRBJ2-7; D unresolved. V lost 4 bases, J lost 12 bases, and 28 bases lay in between. Germline V gene sequence: CDR1 MNHEY, CDR2 SVGAGI. CDR3 length equals 16 residues.

The chain carries TRBV5-1 and TRBJ2-1; 9 positions match TRBD2. CDR3 length: 16 residues. Germline V CDR1 and CDR2: SGHRS, YFSETQ. With 5 bases clipped from V and 2 bases from J, the junction kept 8 bases outside the gene matches. The CDR3 sequence: CASRPLAGVAYNEQFF. DNA of the CDR3: TGCGCCAGCAGACCCTTAGCGGGAGTCGCCTACAATGAGCAGTTCTTC.

The V and J genes are TRBV7-8 and TRBJ2-7; 11 positions agree with TRBD2. The germline gives CDR1 SGHVS, CDR2 FQNEAQ. The CDR3 is 15 residues long. Trimming removed 5 bases from V and 3 bases from J; junction bases left unmatched: 6. CDR3 protein: CASSIGTSGHYEQYF. As DNA, the CDR3 is TGTGCCAGCAGCATTGGGACTAGCGGCCACTACGAGCAGTACTTC.

The chain combines TRBV23-1 with TRBJ1-4, with D perhaps TRBD1 (5 bases). TRBV23-1 falls under the ORF class, with uncertain function. Trimming removed 9 bases from V and 8 bases from J, with 13 bases in between. The CDR3 covers 12 residues. Here the CDR3 reads CARGRVREKLFF. The CDR3 DNA reads as TGCGCCAGGGGCAGGGTGAGAGAAAAACTGTTTTTT.

CDR3 region: CASSPQGSQETQYF. CDR3 in DNA: TGTGCCAGCTCACCTCAGGGGTCCCAAGAGACCCAGTACTTC. The chain is built from TRBV18 and TRBJ2-5; tentatively, D is TRBD1 (6 bases). V lost 3 bases and J 1 base, leaving 9 bases between the germline ends. The germline V gene encodes CDR1 KGHSH and CDR2 LQKENI. The CDR3 has 14 residues. Combining the CDR3 with reference TRBV18 and TRBJ2-5 gives the whole variable domain NAGVMQNPRHLVRRRGQEARLRCSPMKGHSHVYWYRQLPEEGLKFMVYLQKENIIDESGMPKERFSAEFPKEGPSILRIQQVVRGDSAAYFCASSPQGSQETQYFGPGTRLLVL.

The chain joins TRBV2 to TRBJ2-5, with 8 bases aligning to TRBD2. Trimming took 2 bases from V and 1 from J; bases not matched to a gene: 9. CDR1 SNHLY and CDR2 FYNNEI come from the germline V gene. The CDR3 is 17 residues long. Here the CDR3 DNA reads TGTGCCAGCAGTGAATCTATGTCTAGCGGGTTCCAAGAGACCCAGTACTTC. It yields the protein CASSESMSSGFQETQYF.

This clone appeared a single time. The rearrangement links TRBV5-4 to TRBJ2-3; tentatively, D is TRBD1 (5 bases). The CDR3 runs 14 residues. Germline assignment: CDR1 SGHNT and CDR2 YYREEE (reference sequence). Trimming took off 4 bases at V and 2 bases at J, with 11 bases between the two ends. Here the CDR3 DNA reads TGTGCCAGCAGCCGTAGCAGGGACACAGATACGCAGTATTTT. Amino acids: CASSRSRDTDTQYF. Complete variable domain (other parts from reference TRBV5-4 and TRBJ2-3): ETGVTQSPTHLIKTRGQQVTLRCSSQSGHNTVSWYQQALGQGPQFIFQYYREEENGRGNFPPRFSGLQFPNYSSELNVNALELDDSALYLCASSRSRDTDTQYFGPGTRLTVL.

This CDR3 reads CASSERDRATEAFF. The CDR3 DNA sequence: TGTGCCAGCAGTGAACGCGACAGGGCAACTGAAGCTTTCTTT. This chain connects TRBV6-1 to TRBJ1-1, with 7 bases identical to TRBD1. Germline V gene data show CDR1 as MNHNS and CDR2 as SASEGT. The CDR3 spans 14 residues. The junction had 5 bases not matched to a gene; V was cut back by 2 bases and J by 5 bases.

The CDR3 bases are TGTGCCAGCTCACTGACACCCCTTTCGGACAGGGCCACTAATGAAAAACTGTTTTTT. It translates to CASSLTPLSDRATNEKLFF. The gene calls are TRBV18 and TRBJ1-4; 8 bases match TRBD1. The V gene's germline CDR1 is KGHSH and CDR2 LQKENI. V lost 4 bases, J lost 2 bases, and 15 bases stayed unmatched. The CDR3 covers 19 residues.

This clone was recorded once. This chain uses TRBV15 with TRBJ1-4; TRBD1 agrees at 9 bases. CDR3 length: 16 amino acids. The germline V gene encodes CDR1 LNHNV and CDR2 YYDKDF (reference sequence). The V and J ends lost 3 bases and 5 bases, in that order; junction bases with no gene match: 7. CDR3 in amino acids: CATSRSIGQGNEKLFF. CDR3 DNA sequence: TGTGCCACCAGCAGGTCCATAGGACAGGGGAATGAAAAACTGTTTTTT.

This clone was detected once. CDR3 residues: CASSPIDRGEETQYF. The CDR3 DNA reads as TGTGCCAGCAGCCCCATCGACAGGGGCGAAGAGACCCAGTACTTC. This chain joins TRBV5-4 and TRBJ2-5; 8 nucleotides agree with TRBD1. Trimming at V came to 4 bases and at J to 3 bases, leaving 8 bases not matched to a gene. This CDR3 comprises 15 residues. Germline V lookup: CDR1 SGHNT, CDR2 YYREEE (reference sequence).

CDR3 sequence (DNA): TGTGCCAGTAGTACACGGGACAAAATTATGAACACTGAAGCTTTCTTT. Encoded protein: CASSTRDKIMNTEAFF. The chain employs TRBV19 and TRBJ1-1; D possibly corresponds to TRBD1 (6 bases). The V end lost 4 bases, the J end lost 0 bases, and 15 bases lay between the germline ends. CDR1 is LNHDA and CDR2 is SQIVND in the germline V gene (reference sequence). This CDR3 has 16 residues.

The chain couples TRBV27 to TRBJ2-1, with TRBD2 matching 10 bases. V shed 6 bases, J shed 7 bases, and the junction held 9 bases outside the gene matches. The CDR3 loop spans 15 amino acids. Germline-derived CDR1 and CDR2 are MNHEY and SMNVEV (reference sequence). The CDR3 DNA reads TGTGCCAGCAGCCCGGGGACTAGCGCGTGGAATGAGCAGTTCTTC. It codes for CASSPGTSAWNEQFF.

The chain recombines TRBV7-8 with TRBJ2-3, with D perhaps matching TRBD2 (5 bases). Germline values: CDR1 SGHVS, CDR2 FQNEAQ. This CDR3 contains 16 residues. V was pared by 2 bases and J by 0 bases, with 12 bases between. Here the CDR3 reads CASSLSSRPSTDTQYF. The DNA of the CDR3 is TGTGCCAGCAGCTTATCTAGCAGGCCTAGCACAGATACGCAGTATTTT.

The chain employs TRBV15 and TRBJ2-7, with 7 bases lining up with TRBD1. Germline values: CDR1 LNHNV, CDR2 YYDKDF (reference sequence). Trimming cost V 4 bases and J 11 bases; bases outside gene matches: 11. The CDR3 spans 13 residues. The CDR3 spells CATSTVDRTFEYF. In DNA, the CDR3 is TGTGCCACCAGCACCGTGGACAGGACCTTCGAGTACTTC. The full variable domain, its missing parts supplied by reference TRBV15 and TRBJ2-7, is DAMVIQNPRYQVTQFGKPVTLSCSQTLNHNVMYWYQQKSSQAPKLLFHYYDKDFNNEADTPDNFQSRRPNTSFCFLDIRSPGLGDTAMYLCATSTVDRTFEYFGPGTRLTVT.

The chain recombines TRBV6-1 with TRBJ1-4; D is undetermined. The germline V and J ends were trimmed by 4 bases and 0 bases, with 6 bases remaining between them. Germline CDR1 is MNHNS and CDR2 is SASEGT. The CDR3 totals 14 residues. The CDR3 region has the DNA TGTGCCAGCAGTGTAGCCACAACTAATGAAAAACTGTTTTTT. Translated: CASSVATTNEKLFF.

The CDR3 region is CASSRTRGSGTDTQYF. CDR3 nucleotides: TGTGCCAGCAGCCGTACCCGAGGGTCAGGCACAGATACGCAGTATTTT. The J gene is TRBJ2-3, the V gene TRBV28, with D possibly matching TRBD2 (5 bases). V was shortened by 6 bases and J by 1 base, with 17 bases between the two germline ends. CDR3 length equals 16 residues. Germline-derived CDR1 and CDR2 are MDHEN and SYDVKM.

In its sample, this clone was seen a few times. The chain is built from TRBV5-6 and TRBJ1-5; 8 bases are shared with TRBD1. The V gene's germline CDR1 is SGHDT and CDR2 YYEEEE. J gave up 6 bases and V 3 bases, and 8 bases lay outside the gene matches. The CDR3 runs to 15 residues. CDR3 in DNA: TGTGCCAGCAGCTCGGACAGGGTTAGGGGTCAGCCCCAGCATTTT. This translates into CASSSDRVRGQPQHF.